The 5 T cell receptor beta chains below all came from one sample that was sequenced in a study of blood T cell repertoires in COVID-19. Using immunoSEQ multiplex PCR, the repertoire was profiled, and TCRdb retains in-frame clones only, with some absent. The table shows about 69,000 clones, with 80% to 85% occurring only once. The sample taken for sequencing was peripheral blood. The receptors were sampled from a woman older than 75 with acute or convalescent COVID-19.

The gene calls are TRBV6-5 and TRBJ1-4; 7 bases line up with TRBD1. Germline V lookup: CDR1 MNHEY, CDR2 SVGAGI. J gave up 4 bases and V 8 bases, and 7 bases lay outside the gene matches. The CDR3 covers 14 residues. CDR3 nucleotides: TGTGCCAGCGCGAGACAGGGACTTAATGAAAAACTGTTTTTT. It is translated as CASARQGLNEKLFF.

The chain joins TRBV7-9 to TRBJ1-1, with 7 bases that match TRBD1. V dropped 6 bases and J dropped 3; count of bases not matched to a gene: 7. Germline-derived CDR1 and CDR2 are SEHNR and FQNEAQ (reference sequence). CDR3 length: 14 residues. CDR3 bases: TGTGCCAGCAGTTTGAATACAGGGGACACTGAAGCTTTCTTT. Its translation: CASSLNTGDTEAFF.

The genes are TRBV6-1 and TRBJ2-7; perhaps TRBD1 as D (6 bases). The V end lost 3 bases, the J end lost 2 bases, and 11 bases lay between the germline ends. Germline values: CDR1 MNHNS, CDR2 SASEGT. The CDR3 sequence is 14 residues long. Here the CDR3 reads CASSEAQGPYEQYF. In nucleotides, the CDR3 is TGTGCCAGCAGTGAGGCACAGGGACCCTACGAGCAGTACTTC.

The chain has TRBV30 and TRBJ1-6; TRBD1 is a possible D gene (5 bases). V was shortened by 2 bases and J by 13 bases, with 15 bases between the two germline ends. The CDR3 is 13 amino acids. Per germline, CDR1 GTSNPN and CDR2 SVGIG (reference sequence). In nucleotides, the CDR3 is TGTGCCTGGAGTTTGGGGGGGTTTCCCCCCCTCCACTTT. It is translated as CAWSLGGFPPLHF.

The chain recombines TRBV19 with TRBJ2-7; TRBD2 matches at 10 bases. Per germline, CDR1 LNHDA and CDR2 SQIVND (reference sequence). The CDR3 sequence is 15 residues long. Trimming cost V 3 bases and J 4 bases; bases outside gene matches: 6. In nucleotides, the CDR3 is TGTGCCAGTAGTATGACTAGCGGGCGCGTTTACGAGCAGTACTTC. It specifies CASSMTSGRVYEQYF.